Listed here are 27 T cell receptor beta chains from one sample, sequenced in a study of breast tumors, draining lymph nodes, adjacent tissues (dated by TCRdb to the mid-2010s). Library creation used multiplex PCR. Sequencing was carried out with an Illumina HiSeq 2000. TCRdb cleaned the public reads at Q25 with fastp, built clones with MiXCR and kept in-frame beta chains. Merged by CDR3 protein, the rows form single entries marked with the most common genes and DNA. The sample table lists some 53,000 distinct CDR3 sequences, over 40% of them with a count of one. The ten most abundant clones make up roughly a tenth of the sample. The sample comprised breast tumor tissue. Receptors were obtained from a female donor with breast cancer. Some clones in this sample may be carry-over from other donors' samples.

This clonotype was seen repeatedly, ten times or more. The genes are TRBV20-1 and TRBJ2-3; D not resolved. The germline V gene has CDR1 DFQATT and CDR2 SNEGSKA (reference sequence). The V and J ends lost 0 bases and 4 bases respectively, with 17 bases between them. The CDR3 spans 16 residues. CDR3 coding DNA: TGCAGTGCTAGAGATACGGCTACCGGAAGATCAGATACGCAGTATTTT. Its translation: CSARDTATGRSDTQYF.

This clonotype was counted a few times. This sequence joins TRBV28 and TRBJ1-3; D is uncertain. The germline V gene encodes CDR1 MDHEN and CDR2 SYDVKM. This CDR3 comprises 13 residues. The V and J ends lost 1 base and 3 bases respectively, with 4 bases between them. This CDR3 is CASSLFGGNTIYF. The CDR3 bases are TGTGCCAGCAGTTTATTTGGTGGAAACACCATATATTTT.

The chain carries TRBV25-1 and TRBJ1-1; D not certain. Germline CDR1 and CDR2: MGHDK and SYGVNS. V lost 4 bases and J 8 bases, leaving 8 bases between the germline ends. The CDR3 consists of 11 residues. The CDR3 protein is CASSGPREAFF. In nucleotides, the CDR3 is TGTGCCAGCAGTGGTCCTCGGGAAGCTTTCTTT.

Ten or more counts support this clonotype. The rearrangement joins TRBV24-1 to TRBJ2-6; weak D call: TRBD2 (5 bases). The CDR3 contains 15 residues. Deletions cut 9 bases from V and 2 bases from J, with 13 bases between. Germline-derived CDR1 and CDR2 are KGHDR and SFDVKD. Here the CDR3 reads CATGASRAGANVLTF. The DNA for the CDR3 is TGTGCCACCGGTGCGTCGAGGGCTGGGGCCAACGTCCTGACTTTC.

This clonotype was seen ten or more times. The chain couples TRBV2 to TRBJ2-7, with D possibly matching TRBD2 (6 bases). The CDR3 has 13 residues. Germline V gene sequence: CDR1 SNHLY, CDR2 FYNNEI. The V and J ends lost 4 bases and 5 bases respectively, with 12 bases between them. CDR3 nucleotide sequence: TGTGCCAGCAGTGGCCGGGGGTACAACGAGCAGTACTTC. As protein: CASSGRGYNEQYF.

The V and J genes are TRBV3-1 and TRBJ1-2; no reliable D call. CDR1 is LGHDT, CDR2 YNNKEL, per germline (reference sequence). The CDR3 covers 12 residues. The germline V and J ends were trimmed by 0 bases and 7 bases, with 6 bases remaining between them. CDR3 nucleotide sequence: TGTGCCAGCAGCCAAGAGAGGAGTGGCTACACCTTC. Encoded protein: CASSQERSGYTF.

To note about this clonotype: Germline and junction disagree at one end, which may indicate a read error. The genes are TRBV7-9 and TRBJ2-7; 7 bases are a match to TRBD1. CDR3 length: 11 residues. Germline CDR1 SEHNR, CDR2 FQNEAQ (reference sequence). The CDR3 spells CASSSTGVSFF. In DNA form, the CDR3 reads TGTGCCAGCAGCTCAACAGGGGTATCATTTTTC. The whole variable domain, remainder taken from reference TRBV7-9 and TRBJ2-7, is DTGVSQNPRHKITKRGQNVTFRCDPISEHNRLYWYRQTLGQGPEFLTYFQNEAQLEKSRLLSDRFSAERPKGSFSTLEIQRTEQGDSAMYLCASSSTGVSFFGPGTRLTVT.

This sequence joins TRBV15 and TRBJ2-1; maybe TRBD2 (5 bases). The CDR3 spans 15 residues. The germline V gene has CDR1 LNHNV and CDR2 YYDKDF (reference sequence). V lost 3 bases, J lost 5 bases, and 14 bases lay in between. CDR3 DNA: TGTGCCACCAGCAGCGTTGTCTGGCGGGACAATGAGCAGTTCTTC. It yields the protein CATSSVVWRDNEQFF.

This clonotype was counted ten times or more. The rearrangement joins TRBV6-1 to TRBJ2-5; D is ambiguous. CDR1 and CDR2 from the germline V gene are MNHNS and SASEGT. V lost 2 bases and J lost 5, with 6 bases in between. The CDR3 totals 12 residues. CDR3 in DNA: TGTGCCAGCAGTGAAAGTCGGGAGACCCAGTACTTC. Its translation is CASSESRETQYF.

Only a few counts were recorded for this clonotype. This could be a read error, since a much larger clone is one nucleotide away. The chain recombines TRBV20-1 with TRBJ2-1, with TRBD2 as a possible D gene (5 bases). This CDR3 is built from 13 residues. Germline lookup yields CDR1 DFQATT and CDR2 SNEGSKA (reference sequence). The CDR3 region is CSAHTGDYNAQFF. The CDR3 DNA sequence: TGCAGTGCTCATACCGGGGATTACAATGCGCAGTTCTTC.

This clonotype was picked up one time. The chain has TRBV27 and TRBJ2-7; the D gene is possibly TRBD2 (6 bases). Deletions cut 5 bases from V and 0 bases from J, with 8 bases between. The CDR3 runs to 13 residues. Germline CDR1 MNHEY, CDR2 SMNVEV (reference sequence). CDR3 sequence reads: CASSAGSSYEQYF. The CDR3, as DNA: TGTGCCAGCAGTGCGGGAAGCTCCTACGAGCAGTACTTC.

This clonotype has ten or more counts. A much larger clone differs from this one at a single base, so this may be a read error. The chain is built from TRBV29-1 and TRBJ1-2, with 8 positions matching TRBD1. The CDR3 consists of 11 residues. Trimming at V came to 7 bases and at J to 9 bases, leaving 7 bases not matched to a gene. Per the germline V gene, CDR1 is SQVTM and CDR2 is ANQGSEA. CDR3 nucleotides: TGCAGCGGAAGGGACAGGTCTCGCTACACCTTC. It codes for CSGRDRSRYTF.

This clonotype was observed at least ten times. The rearrangement joins TRBV7-9 to TRBJ2-7; 11 nucleotides match TRBD2. With V trimmed by 5 bases and J by 4 bases, 1 base remained unmatched. Germline assignment: CDR1 SEHNR and CDR2 FQNEAQ (reference sequence). CDR3 size: 13 residues. The CDR3 sequence is CASSRTSGYEQYF. Here the CDR3 DNA reads TGTGCCAGCAGCCGGACTAGCGGGTACGAGCAGTACTTC.

The chain couples TRBV9 to TRBJ2-3; D is ambiguous. In germline, CDR1 is SGDLS, CDR2 YYNGEE. The CDR3 runs to 16 residues. V lost 4 bases to trimming and J lost 11 bases, with 26 bases between them. The CDR3 nucleotides are TGTGCCAGCAGCTTAACGGGCAGACGCTCCTACAATGAGCAGTATTTT. Its protein product is CASSLTGRRSYNEQYF.

This clonotype has at least ten counts. This clone may be a read error of a much larger clone one base away. This sequence joins TRBV20-1 and TRBJ1-2, with a possible D match to TRBD1 (5 bases). The CDR3 length is 15 residues. Germline values: CDR1 DFQATT, CDR2 SNEGSKA (reference sequence). The CDR3 reads CGARPPRTTNYGYTF. Written as DNA, the CDR3 is TGCGGTGCTAGACCCCCCCGGACAACTAACTATGGCTACACCTTC.

This sequence joins TRBV5-1 and TRBJ1-6; D ambiguous. This CDR3 has 14 residues. V was shortened by 3 bases and J by 9 bases, with 13 bases between the two germline ends. Germline V gene data show CDR1 as SGHRS and CDR2 as YFSETQ. The CDR3 nucleotides read TGCGCCAGCAGCTGGGCGGGTTTGGGTTCACCCCTCCACTTT. This translates into CASSWAGLGSPLHF.

Only a few counts were recorded for this clonotype. A much larger clonotype is one base distant, so this may be a read error. Here the CDR3 reads CASSARTRLAGENTGELLF. The CDR3 DNA reads as TGTGCCAGCAGCGCGCGGACCCGACTAGCGGGAGAAAACACCGGGGAGCTGCTTTTT. This sequence joins TRBV7-8 and TRBJ2-2; 12 bases line up with TRBD2. CDR1 SGHVS and CDR2 FQNEAQ come from the germline V gene. This CDR3 contains 19 residues.

As for this clonotype: A much larger clone differs from this one at a single base, so this may be a read error. This chain joins TRBV12-3 or TRBV12-4 and TRBJ2-3; 13 nucleotides align to TRBD2. This CDR3 is built from 14 residues. The trim removed 7 bases at V and 8 bases at J, leaving 6 bases unmatched. The CDR3 coding sequence is TGTGCCAGCACCAGCACTAGCGGGAGGGGTACGCAGTATTTT. Amino acid sequence: CASTSTSGRGTQYF.

The V call is TRBV19, the J call TRBJ1-2, with 7 nucleotides matching TRBD1. There are 15 residues in the CDR3. V shed 5 bases, J shed 0 bases, and the junction held 6 bases outside the gene matches. Germline CDR1 and CDR2: LNHDA and SQIVND (reference sequence). For the CDR3, the DNA is TGTGCCAGTAGTTTAGGACAGGATTCTAACTATGGCTACACCTTC. Translated, it gives CASSLGQDSNYGYTF.

In its sample, this clonotype was seen a few times. This chain joins TRBV19 and TRBJ1-1, with D hard to call. Germline CDR1 and CDR2: LNHDA and SQIVND (reference sequence). The CDR3 covers 13 residues. Trimming pared 2 bases from V and 4 bases from J, leaving 8 bases between. This chain's CDR3 is CASSISRITEAFF. The CDR3 region has the DNA TGTGCCAGTAGTATATCGAGGATCACTGAAGCTTTCTTT.

At least ten counts were recorded for this clonotype. V usage is TRBV5-5 and J usage is TRBJ2-1; D is undetermined. The CDR3 consists of 13 residues. Per germline, CDR1 SGHKS and CDR2 YYEKEE (reference sequence). V was clipped by 0 bases and J by 8 bases, with 9 bases between them. The CDR3 reads CASSLASGDEQFF. CDR3 nucleotide sequence: TGTGCCAGCAGCTTGGCGTCGGGCGATGAGCAGTTCTTC.

This clonotype appeared many times. This sequence joins TRBV25-1 and TRBJ1-2; 7 nucleotides agree with TRBD1. The CDR3 is 12 residues long. Germline CDR1 MGHDK, CDR2 SYGVNS. The chain's CDR3 is CATNLGTEGYTF. The CDR3 region has the DNA TGTGCTACGAACCTAGGGACAGAAGGCTACACCTTC.

This clonotype was observed at least ten times. V is TRBV6-2 or TRBV6-3 and J is TRBJ2-7; D is perhaps TRBD2 (6 bases). The V gene's germline CDR1 is MNHEY and CDR2 SVGEGT. The V gene lost 6 bases and the J gene lost 7 bases, with 25 bases spanning the gap. The CDR3 is 16 amino acids. The CDR3 sequence is CASSSPRGTSRGEQYF. Here the CDR3 DNA reads TGTGCCAGCAGCTCCCCCCGGGGGACCTCCCGAGGGGAGCAGTACTTC.

The chain combines TRBV7-7 with TRBJ2-2; 13 positions agree with TRBD2. The germline V gene has CDR1 SSHAT and CDR2 FNYEAQ (reference sequence). There are 20 residues in the CDR3. V lost 6 bases, J lost 4 bases, and 17 bases stayed unmatched. The CDR3 DNA reads as TGTGCCAGCAGATCCCCTGGACTAGCGGGAGTGGTCAGTCGCACCGGGGAGCTGTTTTTT. It translates to CASRSPGLAGVVSRTGELFF.

Of note for this clonotype: Possible read error: a much larger clone is one base away. The chain uses TRBV6-1 and TRBJ2-3; 10 bases match TRBD2. V lost 4 bases to trimming and J lost 5 bases; unmatched junction nucleotides: 6. The CDR3 runs 15 residues. Germline values: CDR1 MNHNS, CDR2 SASEGT. Written as DNA, the CDR3 is TGTGCCAGCAGTGTTACTAGCGGGGTAGAAGATACGCAGTATTTT. Translating it yields CASSVTSGVEDTQYF.

The chain joins TRBV7-9 to TRBJ2-7; a weak D match, TRBD2 (5 bases). This CDR3 comprises 12 residues. V lost 9 bases and J 3 bases, leaving 12 bases between the germline ends. Germline V gene lookup returns CDR1 SEHNR and CDR2 FQNEAQ (reference sequence). The CDR3 sequence: CARRGPNYEQYF. The DNA for the CDR3 is TGTGCCAGAAGAGGGCCTAACTACGAGCAGTACTTC.

This clonotype was observed at least ten times. The chain employs TRBV5-6 and TRBJ2-7, with D perhaps matching TRBD2 (5 bases). Trimming shortened V by 0 bases and J by 2 bases, and 18 bases separated the two germline ends. Germline CDR1 is SGHDT and CDR2 is YYEEEE. This CDR3 region has 17 residues. The CDR3 region is CASSLESGWRGTYEQYF. The CDR3 DNA reads TGTGCCAGCAGCTTGGAGAGCGGCTGGAGAGGCACCTACGAGCAGTACTTC. The variable domain in full, completed from reference TRBV5-6 and TRBJ2-7, reads DAGVTQSPTHLIKTRGQQVTLRCSPKSGHDTVSWYQQALGQGPQFIFQYYEEEERQRGNFPDRFSGHQFPNYSSELNVNALLLGDSALYLCASSLESGWRGTYEQYFGPGTRLTVT.